Listed below are T cell receptor beta chains from one sample, sequenced in a study of radiation and T cells in renal cell carcinoma. The assay was immunoSEQ multiplex PCR, and TCRdb's table has in-frame clones only and misses some. The repertoire holds 140,000 to 150,000 clones, with 80% to 90% as singletons. The source was blood, collected from a patient whose treatment included radiotherapy and nephrectomy. These receptors all come from a woman in her fifties or sixties with renal cell carcinoma. CDR3s include the opening cysteine and the closing phenylalanine or tryptophan. D genes are given only for firm matches. Not all rows give a size; the values are once, few, many and, for expanded clones, a class.

D gene: TRBD1
clone size: -
V gene: TRBV10-3
J gene: TRBJ2-7
CDR3 DNA: TGTGCCATCAGTGGAAACAGGGGGCGTCGGGAGCAGTACTTC
CDR3 protein: CAISGNRGRREQYF

D gene: TRBD1
clone size: few
V gene: TRBV5-1
J gene: TRBJ1-4
CDR3 DNA: TGCGCCAGCAGCTCGCTCACAGGGGGCGCGATGGCAACTAATGAAAAACTGTTTTTT
CDR3 protein: CASSSLTGGAMATNEKLFF

D gene: -
clone size: -
V gene: TRBV6-5
J gene: TRBJ1-1
CDR3 DNA: TGTGCCAGCAGTAGGGGGAGGGGAAGTAGGACTGAAGCTTTCTTT
CDR3 protein: CASSRGRGSRTEAFF

D gene: TRBD2
clone size: -
V gene: TRBV5-1
J gene: TRBJ2-1
CDR3 DNA: TGCGCCAGCAGTACTAGCGGGAGGACGTCCTACAATGAGCAGTTCTTC
CDR3 protein: CASSTSGRTSYNEQFF

D gene: -
clone size: -
V gene: TRBV5-1
J gene: TRBJ2-5
CDR3 DNA: TGCGCCAGCAGCTTGAGCAAGCCGTACTTC
CDR3 protein: CASSLSKPYF

D gene: -
clone size: -
V gene: TRBV30
J gene: TRBJ2-5
CDR3 DNA: TGTGCCTGGGATTTGGGGGCGACCCTTTGGGCGGAGACCCAGTACTTC
CDR3 protein: CAWDLGATLWAETQYF

D gene: TRBD1
clone size: -
V gene: TRBV11-1
J gene: TRBJ2-7
CDR3 DNA: TGTGCCAGCAGCCTTGACCGGGACAGGGGGCGCGAGCAGTACTTC
CDR3 protein: CASSLDRDRGREQYF

D gene: -
clone size: -
V gene: TRBV28
J gene: TRBJ2-7
CDR3 DNA: TGTGCCAGCAGTTTGAGGGGCTACGAGCAGTACTTC
CDR3 protein: CASSLRGYEQYF

D gene: TRBD2
clone size: -
V gene: TRBV5-4
J gene: TRBJ2-3
CDR3 DNA: TGTGCCAGCAGCCAGTCCACTAGCGGGTCGGGCACAGATACGCAGTATTTT
CDR3 protein: CASSQSTSGSGTDTQYF

D gene: -
clone size: -
V gene: TRBV25-1
J gene: TRBJ2-7
CDR3 DNA: TGTGCCAGCACCAGCCCCCTCTACGAGCAGTACTTC
CDR3 protein: CASTSPLYEQYF

D gene: TRBD1
clone size: -
V gene: TRBV11-1
J gene: TRBJ2-7
CDR3 DNA: TGTGCCAGCAGCCCCACAGGGGGTTTCGGTAACGAGCAGTACTTC
CDR3 protein: CASSPTGGFGNEQYF

D gene: -
clone size: -
V gene: TRBV7-2
J gene: TRBJ1-1
CDR3 DNA: TGTGCCAGCAGCTCCACCAGGGGGAACACTGAAGCTTTCTTT
CDR3 protein: CASSSTRGNTEAFF

D gene: TRBD2
clone size: -
V gene: TRBV4-2
J gene: TRBJ2-1
CDR3 DNA: TGTGCCAGCACCCTCCAGGCGGGAGGGACTGAGCAGTTCTTC
CDR3 protein: CASTLQAGGTEQFF

D gene: -
clone size: -
V gene: TRBV29-1
J gene: TRBJ2-1
CDR3 DNA: TGCAGCGTTGGTGGGGCGAATGAGCAGTTCTTC
CDR3 protein: CSVGGANEQFF

D gene: -
clone size: -
V gene: TRBV9
J gene: TRBJ2-2
CDR3 DNA: TGTGCCAGCAGCGTAGAACACACCGGGGAGCTGTTTTTT
CDR3 protein: CASSVEHTGELFF

D gene: TRBD1
clone size: -
V gene: TRBV19
J gene: TRBJ2-7
CDR3 DNA: TGTGCCAGTAGTGTCACCGCCACAGGGGTGGAGCAGTACTTC
CDR3 protein: CASSVTATGVEQYF

D gene: TRBD1
clone size: -
V gene: TRBV27
J gene: TRBJ2-4
CDR3 DNA: TGTGCCAGCAGCCCAGGGACAGACAAAAACATTCAGTACTTC
CDR3 protein: CASSPGTDKNIQYF

D gene: TRBD1
clone size: -
V gene: TRBV4-3
J gene: TRBJ2-6
CDR3 DNA: TGCGCCAGCAGCCAAGTTCCGGGACAGGGATCTGGGGCCAACGTCCTGACTTTC
CDR3 protein: CASSQVPGQGSGANVLTF

D gene: -
clone size: once
V gene: TRBV7-7
J gene: TRBJ2-5
CDR3 DNA: TGTGCCAGCAGCTCCCTCGGGACCCCTGGCGAGACCCAGTACTTC
CDR3 protein: CASSSLGTPGETQYF

D gene: -
clone size: -
V gene: TRBV21-1
J gene: TRBJ1-2
CDR3 DNA: TGTGCCAGCAGGCTAAGGAGGAACAGGGGGCGGTCTGGCTACACCTTC
CDR3 protein: CASRLRRNRGRSGYTF

D gene: -
clone size: -
V gene: TRBV5-6
J gene: TRBJ1-5
CDR3 DNA: TGTGCCAGCAGCTCAGACAGACAATTGCCCCAGCATTTT
CDR3 protein: CASSSDRQLPQHF

D gene: -
clone size: -
V gene: TRBV25-1
J gene: TRBJ2-5
CDR3 DNA: TGTGCCAGCAGTGAGTCTGCAGGGCAAGAGACCCAGTACTTC
CDR3 protein: CASSESAGQETQYF

D gene: -
clone size: once
V gene: TRBV25-1
J gene: TRBJ2-1
CDR3 DNA: TGTGCCAGCGTGGGGGGTTGGACAGCCTCCTACAATGAGCAGTTCTTC
CDR3 protein: CASVGGWTASYNEQFF

D gene: -
clone size: -
V gene: TRBV5-6
J gene: TRBJ1-5
CDR3 DNA: TGTGCCAGCAGCCGACGGGATAGCAATCAGCCCCAGCATTTT
CDR3 protein: CASSRRDSNQPQHF

D gene: TRBD2
clone size: -
V gene: TRBV19
J gene: TRBJ2-3
CDR3 DNA: TGTGCCAGTAGTAAGCGGGAGGGCCGTACAGATACGCAGTATTTT
CDR3 protein: CASSKREGRTDTQYF

D gene: TRBD1
clone size: once
V gene: TRBV19
J gene: TRBJ1-5
CDR3 DNA: TGTGCCAGTATCGGGGACAGGGTTTTTCAGCCCCAGCATTTT
CDR3 protein: CASIGDRVFQPQHF

D gene: -
clone size: -
V gene: TRBV7-3
J gene: TRBJ2-1
CDR3 DNA: TGTGCCAGCAGCTTTGGGGGGGAGCAGTTCTTC
CDR3 protein: CASSFGGEQFF

D gene: TRBD2
clone size: -
V gene: TRBV27
J gene: TRBJ2-7
CDR3 DNA: TGTGCCAGCCGACTAGCGAACCCCGTCTACGAGCAGTACTTC
CDR3 protein: CASRLANPVYEQYF

D gene: -
clone size: -
V gene: TRBV2
J gene: TRBJ2-7
CDR3 DNA: TGTGCCAGCAGTCAATCCGGCGGCGGCAGGGCCCACGAGCAGTACTTC
CDR3 protein: CASSQSGGGRAHEQYF

D gene: -
clone size: -
V gene: TRBV7-2
J gene: TRBJ2-5
CDR3 DNA: TGTGCCAGCAGCCCCCAAGAGACCCAGTACTTC
CDR3 protein: CASSPQETQYF

D gene: -
clone size: -
V gene: TRBV28
J gene: TRBJ1-2
CDR3 DNA: TGTGCCAGCAGTACAGCGGACAGCCACTATGGCTACACCTTC
CDR3 protein: CASSTADSHYGYTF

D gene: -
clone size: -
V gene: TRBV29-1
J gene: TRBJ2-2
CDR3 DNA: TGCAGCGTTGAAGAAGCCCAGAACACCGGGGAGCTGTTTTTT
CDR3 protein: CSVEEAQNTGELFF

D gene: TRBD1
clone size: -
V gene: TRBV5-1
J gene: TRBJ2-7
CDR3 DNA: TGCGCCAGCAGCTTGGTAGGACAGGGCCCCAACGAGCAGTACTTC
CDR3 protein: CASSLVGQGPNEQYF

D gene: TRBD1
clone size: -
V gene: TRBV7-8
J gene: TRBJ1-2
CDR3 DNA: TGTGCCAGCAGCTTGGCCGGGACAGGGGGCGCCACGGGTGGCTACACCTTC
CDR3 protein: CASSLAGTGGATGGYTF

D gene: -
clone size: -
V gene: TRBV7-9
J gene: TRBJ1-1
CDR3 DNA: TGTGCCAGCAGCTCACAGGGTGGGGGAGAAAACACTGAAGCTTTCTTT
CDR3 protein: CASSSQGGGENTEAFF

D gene: TRBD1
clone size: -
V gene: TRBV5-4
J gene: TRBJ1-1
CDR3 DNA: TGTGCCAGCAGCTTGGCTGTTTCGGGGACAGGGGACACTGAAGCTTTCTTT
CDR3 protein: CASSLAVSGTGDTEAFF

D gene: -
clone size: -
V gene: TRBV28
J gene: TRBJ2-7
CDR3 DNA: TGTGCCAGCAGTTTAGTTGGGAGTGGCGAGCAGTACTTC
CDR3 protein: CASSLVGSGEQYF

D gene: TRBD1
clone size: -
V gene: TRBV5-4
J gene: TRBJ2-5
CDR3 DNA: TGTGCCAGCAGCCTAGACAGGGGCGGAGAGACCCAGTACTTC
CDR3 protein: CASSLDRGGETQYF

D gene: TRBD1
clone size: -
V gene: TRBV5-6
J gene: TRBJ2-4
CDR3 DNA: TGTGCCAGCAGCTTGCCCGTAACAGGGGGCCTGGGACACATTCAGTACTTC
CDR3 protein: CASSLPVTGGLGHIQYF

D gene: -
clone size: -
V gene: TRBV6-4
J gene: TRBJ1-2
CDR3 DNA: TGTGCCAGCAGGGGGGATGACGGCTACACCTTC
CDR3 protein: CASRGDDGYTF

D gene: TRBD1
clone size: -
V gene: TRBV7-2
J gene: TRBJ2-7
CDR3 DNA: TGTGCCAGCAGCACCCCGGGACAGACCTACGAGCAGTACTTC
CDR3 protein: CASSTPGQTYEQYF

D gene: -
clone size: -
V gene: TRBV7-8
J gene: TRBJ2-5
CDR3 DNA: TGTGCCAGCAGCTCCGGACGGATTAAAAAAGAGACCCAGTACTTC
CDR3 protein: CASSSGRIKKETQYF

D gene: -
clone size: -
V gene: TRBV5-1
J gene: TRBJ2-7
CDR3 DNA: TGCGCCAGCAGCCGTTATGACAGCCCCTACGAGCAGTACTTC
CDR3 protein: CASSRYDSPYEQYF

D gene: -
clone size: -
V gene: TRBV7-2
J gene: TRBJ2-1
CDR3 DNA: TGTGCCAGCAGCTTCACCCGGGGGCGTAATGAGCAGTTCTTC
CDR3 protein: CASSFTRGRNEQFF

D gene: TRBD2
clone size: -
V gene: TRBV7-2
J gene: TRBJ2-1
CDR3 DNA: TGTGCCAGCAGCTTAGCGAGCGGGAGGGGCTCCTACAATGAGCAGTTCTTC
CDR3 protein: CASSLASGRGSYNEQFF

D gene: -
clone size: -
V gene: TRBV28
J gene: TRBJ1-1
CDR3 DNA: TGTGCCAGCAGTTTCGGAGAGACTGAAGCTTTCTTT
CDR3 protein: CASSFGETEAFF

D gene: -
clone size: -
V gene: TRBV28
J gene: TRBJ2-7
CDR3 DNA: TGTGCCAGCAGTTTAGCAGCCTTCTACGAGCAGTACTTC
CDR3 protein: CASSLAAFYEQYF

D gene: -
clone size: -
V gene: TRBV28
J gene: TRBJ1-2
CDR3 DNA: TGTGCCAGCAGTTTTTCGGGGGCGCAGGGCTACACCTTC
CDR3 protein: CASSFSGAQGYTF

D gene: TRBD1
clone size: few
V gene: TRBV10-3
J gene: TRBJ1-6
CDR3 DNA: TGTGCCATCAGTAGGGGACAGATAAATTCACCCCTCCACTTT
CDR3 protein: CAISRGQINSPLHF